This T cell receptor beta chain comes out of a study of T cell repertoires in cytomegalovirus infection (dated by TCRdb to between 2017 and 2020). Looking at the study overall: The peptide stimulations were aimed at well-studied HLA-B-restricted epitopes as well as recently identified HLA-C-restricted CMV epitopes, whose presentation resists viral immunomodulation. The HLA type of each donor mattered for the analysis, because public TCR beta signatures pointed to carriage of CMV infection along with the matching HLA type.

Sequenced on an Illumina HiSeq 1500. TCRdb reanalyzed the raw reads on its own, using fastp at Q25 for trimming and MiXCR for clone calling, and kept in-frame beta chains. Each record represents a unique CDR3 protein, reported with the most common genes and DNA among its rows. Within this sample are fewer than 650,000 distinct CDR3 sequences, with approximately 40% of them counted one time only. The leading ten clones occupy around 48% of the sample. Worth noting for this clonotype: This receptor's antigen is unknown. Base qualities are missing; no much larger clone stands one base away.

What the study reported, not specific to this receptor: The ex vivo response was dominated by HLA-C-restricted CMV-specific TCR beta clonotypes, and the single most frequent clonotype in two of eight donors was supplied by these HLA-C-restricted clonotypes. Carriers of CMV infection plus the relevant HLA type were discriminated by the cumulative frequency of public TCR beta family members in the study cohort and in an independent roughly 400-donor cohort.

In light of the paper, this sample's treatment or condition label describes: in vitro stimulation with specific CMV peptide epitopes to enrich CMV-specific T cells. From V the trimming removes 5 bases and from J it removes 12 bases, while the gene matches leave 4 bases of the junction unaccounted for. The CDR3 goes from the cysteine to the phenylalanine over 13 residues. Only the CDR3 region is kept as DNA, spanning 39 bases read in frame from base 1. The receptor chain draws on TRBV12-3 or TRBV12-4 and TRBJ2-1, and 13 junctional nucleotides match TRBD2. The TCR originated in a human donor in good health (CMV status not recorded). Some clones in this sample may be carry-over from other donors' samples. The starting material was cultured PBMCs, obtained from culture after CMV antigen stimulation. The DNA sequence follows: TGTGCCAGCAGTCAGACTAGCGGGGGGAGGCAGTTCTTC. This encodes CASSQTSGGRQFF.